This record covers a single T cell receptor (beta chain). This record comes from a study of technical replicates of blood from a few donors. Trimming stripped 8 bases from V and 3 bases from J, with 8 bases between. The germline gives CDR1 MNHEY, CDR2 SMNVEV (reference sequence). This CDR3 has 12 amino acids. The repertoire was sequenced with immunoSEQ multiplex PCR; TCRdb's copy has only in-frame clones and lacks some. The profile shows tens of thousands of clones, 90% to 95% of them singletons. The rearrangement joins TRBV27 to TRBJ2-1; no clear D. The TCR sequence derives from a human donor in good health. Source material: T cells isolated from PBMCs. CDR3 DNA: TGTGCCAGCCGACAAAACTACAATGAGCAGTTCTTC. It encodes CASRQNYNEQFF.